A selection of T cell receptor beta chains follows, all from one sample in a study of Graves' ophthalmopathy and Graves' hyperthyroidism. From the multiplex PCR reads, TCRdb called clonotypes with MiXCR, one entry per CDR3 protein. The table records about 1.1 million distinct CDR3 sequences, about 36% of them present only once. The source material was peripheral blood or thyroid tissue (not recorded which). The receptors stem from an adult man with Graves' hyperthyroidism. The CDR3 runs from the conserved cysteine through the conserved F or W. D genes are given only for firm matches. Some rows have no size entry. The others give once, few or many, or a class for an expanded clone.

V gene	D gene	clone size	J gene	CDR3 protein	CDR3 DNA
TRBV25-1	TRBD1	few	TRBJ1-1	CASSRGQGARAFF	TGTGCCAGCAGCCGAGGACAGGGGGCGCGAGCTTTCTTT
TRBV7-6	NA	many	TRBJ1-1	CASSLDSGNTEAFF	TGTGCCAGCAGCTTAGATTCAGGGAACACTGAAGCTTTCTTT
TRBV29-1	NA	NA	TRBJ2-6	CSVESPATEAF	TGCAGCGTTGAAAGTCCAGCCACTGAAGCTTTC
TRBV5-5	NA	NA	TRBJ1-5	CASSLEVSLNQPQHF	TGTGCCAGCAGCTTGGAGGTATCCCTCAATCAGCCCCAGCATTTT
TRBV4-1	TRBD1	few	TRBJ1-2	CASSQDARGDRGYTF	TGCGCCAGCAGCCAAGATGCCAGGGGGGACCGTGGCTACACCTTC
TRBV29-1	NA	few	TRBJ2-3	CSVDGRRRDTQYF	TGCAGCGTTGACGGCAGGCGGAGAGATACGCAGTATTTT
TRBV19	TRBD1	many	TRBJ1-5	CASSSYRGGGDQPQHF	TGTGCCAGTAGTTCCTACAGGGGAGGGGGTGATCAGCCCCAGCATTTT
TRBV5-1	NA	few	TRBJ2-3	CASSSGASSTDTQYF	TGCGCCAGCAGCTCCGGCGCTTCCAGCACAGATACGCAGTATTTT
TRBV25-1	TRBD2	NA	TRBJ2-7	CASSDPLAGPYEQYF	TGTGCCAGCAGTGATCCGCTAGCGGGGCCCTACGAGCAGTACTTC
TRBV7-2	TRBD1	NA	TRBJ1-2	CASSSTAGQGDGYTF	TGTGCCAGCAGCTCCACGGCGGGACAGGGAGATGGCTACACCTTC
TRBV30	TRBD2	NA	TRBJ2-5	CAWTPAWEGETQYF	TGTGCCTGGACCCCTGCTTGGGAGGGAGAGACCCAGTACTTC
TRBV28	NA	NA	TRBJ2-7	CASTLAGQAYEQYF	TGTGCCAGCACCTTGGCCGGGCAGGCCTACGAGCAGTACTTC
TRBV5-4	TRBD2	few	TRBJ2-7	CASSSLTSGSSYEQYF	TGTGCCAGCAGCTCCCTGACTAGCGGGAGCTCCTACGAGCAGTACTTC
TRBV2	NA	NA	TRBJ2-5	CASSASPPQEGETQYF	TGTGCCAGCAGTGCTAGCCCCCCTCAGGAGGGGGAGACCCAGTACTTC
TRBV20-1	TRBD2	many	TRBJ2-5	CSASTSSGGSREETQYF	TGCAGTGCTAGTACTTCTAGCGGGGGCTCCCGGGAAGAGACCCAGTACTTC
TRBV7-7	NA	many	TRBJ2-5	CASSQGRVWGETQYF	TGTGCCAGCAGCCAGGGGCGGGTTTGGGGAGAGACCCAGTACTTC
TRBV7-8	NA	NA	TRBJ2-2	CASSLRLEWELFF	TGTGCCAGCAGCCTCAGACTAGAATGGGAGCTGTTTTTT
TRBV2	TRBD1	NA	TRBJ2-5	CASSGGTGSRNQYF	TGTGCCAGCAGTGGGGGGACAGGCTCTCGAAACCAGTACTTC
TRBV20-1	NA	NA	TRBJ1-1	CSAGIGDTEAFF	TGCAGTGCTGGAATTGGGGACACTGAAGCTTTCTTT
TRBV11-2	NA	few	TRBJ1-6	CASSSWVNSPLHF	TGTGCCAGCAGTTCGTGGGTTAATTCACCCCTCCACTTT
TRBV29-1	NA	once	TRBJ1-5	CSVPKRGGLAGEPQHF	TGCAGCGTACCAAAGCGGGGGGGACTAGCGGGAGAGCCCCAGCATTTT
TRBV19	NA	NA	TRBJ1-5	CASSTLSGQRDYSNQPQHF	TGTGCCAGTAGTACCCTCTCCGGACAGCGAGATTATAGCAATCAGCCCCAGCATTTT
TRBV4-2	NA	NA	TRBJ2-7	CASSPSKSYEQYF	TGTGCCAGCAGCCCATCTAAATCCTACGAGCAGTACTTC
TRBV27	TRBD1	NA	TRBJ2-7	CASSQSPGQPYGQYF	TGTGCCAGCAGTCAGTCTCCGGGACAGCCCTACGGGCAGTACTTC
TRBV19	TRBD1	many	TRBJ1-1	CASSILDRENTEAFF	TGTGCCAGTAGTATCCTAGACAGGGAGAACACTGAAGCTTTCTTT
TRBV6-5	NA	NA	TRBJ1-1	CASSPRRLNTEAFF	TGTGCCAGCAGTCCCCGACGCTTGAACACTGAAGCTTTCTTT
TRBV5-1	NA	NA	TRBJ2-2	CASSGGSTGELFF	TGCGCCAGCAGCGGAGGGAGCACCGGGGAGCTGTTTTTT
TRBV11-2	NA	NA	TRBJ1-1	CASSVANTEAFF	TGTGCCAGCAGCGTTGCCAACACTGAAGCTTTCTTT
TRBV10-1	TRBD1	many	TRBJ2-7	CASSQSPWTGGDHEQYF	TGCGCCAGCAGTCAAAGTCCTTGGACAGGGGGCGACCACGAGCAGTACTTC
TRBV5-1	NA	NA	TRBJ2-7	CASSPLDSPYEQYF	TGCGCCAGCAGCCCATTAGACAGCCCCTACGAGCAGTACTTC
TRBV10-3	NA	NA	TRBJ1-6	CAVSESGGDNSPLHF	TGTGCCGTCAGCGAGTCAGGAGGGGATAATTCACCCCTCCACTTT
TRBV7-3	NA	NA	TRBJ2-2	CASSLARGNPGNTGELFF	TGTGCCAGCAGCCTAGCCCGGGGGAACCCGGGGAACACCGGGGAGCTGTTTTTT
TRBV28	NA	many	TRBJ1-5	CASSLQGPQPQHF	TGTGCCAGCAGTTTACAGGGGCCCCAGCCCCAGCATTTT
TRBV6-5	TRBD1	NA	TRBJ2-5	CASSYRDSEETQYF	TGTGCCAGCAGTTACCGGGACAGCGAAGAGACCCAGTACTTC
TRBV10-3	TRBD1	few	TRBJ2-5	CAISDGGTGASETQYF	TGTGCCATCAGTGATGGCGGGACAGGAGCTTCAGAGACCCAGTACTTC
TRBV28	NA	NA	TRBJ2-5	CASSSGAARETQYF	TGTGCCAGCAGCTCCGGGGCAGCTCGAGAGACCCAGTACTTC
TRBV5-1	NA	many	TRBJ1-1	CASSLELANTEAFF	TGCGCCAGCAGCTTGGAGCTGGCGAACACTGAAGCTTTCTTT
TRBV20-1	NA	NA	TRBJ1-1	CSASKGRGSTEAFF	TGCAGTGCTTCTAAGGGTAGGGGAAGCACTGAAGCTTTCTTT
TRBV7-9	TRBD1	NA	TRBJ1-4	CASSLTLRDRENEKLFF	TGTGCCAGCAGCTTGACCCTTAGGGACAGAGAGAATGAAAAACTGTTTTTT
TRBV10-3	TRBD1	NA	TRBJ2-2	CAISDEDRGHDTGELFF	TGTGCCATCAGTGATGAAGACAGGGGGCATGACACCGGGGAGCTGTTTTTT
TRBV29-1	NA	NA	TRBJ2-7	CSVPPGEQGHEQYF	TGCAGCGTACCACCCGGGGAACAGGGCCACGAGCAGTACTTC
TRBV19	TRBD1	NA	TRBJ1-6	CAWRKRQGHSPLHF	TGTGCCTGGAGGAAGAGACAGGGCCATTCACCCCTCCACTTT
TRBV2	NA	many	TRBJ2-2	CATTGDTRRDTGELFF	TGTGCCACGACCGGGGACACCAGGAGGGACACCGGGGAGCTGTTTTTT
TRBV19	NA	many	TRBJ1-6	CASSTWSSPLHF	TGTGCCAGTTCTACTTGGAGTTCACCCCTCCACTTT
TRBV7-2	NA	few	TRBJ1-2	CASSLRVGGTSGYTF	TGTGCCAGCAGCTTAAGGGTGGGGGGTACGAGCGGCTACACCTTC